The 9 T cell receptor beta chains given below trace back to one sample, sequenced in a study of T-cell memory formation after mild COVID-19. TCRdb re-derived calls from the 5' RACE reads in MiXCR, one entry per CDR3 protein. The profile shows around 250,000 distinct CDR3 sequences, approximately 9% of them singletons. Sequencing used PBMCs or a T cell subset sorted from them (not recorded which). The receptors were sampled from a man aged 18 to 30 who had mild COVID-19 (a few samples of this study predate the infection). Cell type and time point are not known.

This clonotype was seen a few times. The rearrangement joins TRBV12-3 or TRBV12-4 to TRBJ1-2; tentative D call: TRBD1 (5 bases). The CDR3 contains 12 residues. V was cut by 3 bases and J by 8 bases, with 10 bases left in between. The CDR3 nucleotides read TGTGCCAGCAGTTTGGGACTTACAGGCTACACCTTC. It specifies CASSLGLTGYTF.

There are many counts of this clonotype. An end of the junction differs from the germline gene, which may be a read error. The rearrangement uses TRBV7-2 and TRBJ2-2, with D possibly matching TRBD1 (7 bases). Germline lookup yields CDR1 SGHTA and CDR2 FQGNSA. CDR3 length equals 14 residues. CDR3 sequence (DNA): TGTGCCAGCAGCTATGGGGGGACAGACGGGAAGCTGTTTTTT. It translates to CASSYGGTDGKLFF.

This clonotype was recorded many times. The chain combines TRBV12-3 or TRBV12-4 with TRBJ1-5, with 9 nucleotides matching TRBD1. J lost 4 bases, V lost 4 bases, and 2 bases had no gene match. The CDR3 loop spans 14 amino acids. CDR3 amino acids: CASSSTGGNQPQHF. The CDR3 DNA sequence: TGTGCCAGCAGTTCGACAGGGGGGAATCAGCCCCAGCATTTT.

The table lists this clonotype with a few counts. The DNA for the CDR3 is TGTGCCAGCAAGATGGGTTCAGGGACCAGCAATCAGCCCCAGCATTTT. Encoded protein: CASKMGSGTSNQPQHF. The chain joins TRBV12-3 or TRBV12-4 to TRBJ1-5, with TRBD1 as a possible D gene (5 bases). The CDR3 is made up of 16 amino acids. V was cut by 7 bases and J by 1 base, with 17 bases left in between.

This clonotype has just a few counts. V gene TRBV7-9 combines with J gene TRBJ1-6; TRBD1 is a possible D gene (5 bases). The CDR3 sequence is 15 residues long. Germline V gene sequence: CDR1 SEHNR, CDR2 FQNEAQ (reference sequence). V was trimmed by 1 base and J by 10 bases, leaving 14 bases between them. The CDR3 DNA reads TGTGCCAGCAGCTTAGTCGGGGGAGGTGACTCACCCCTCCACTTT. This translates into CASSLVGGGDSPLHF.

The rearrangement joins TRBV6-2 or TRBV6-3 to TRBJ2-1, with D maybe TRBD2 (6 bases). V was shortened by 6 bases and J by 6 bases, with 15 bases between the two germline ends. This CDR3 is built from 14 residues. Germline-derived CDR1 and CDR2 are MNHEY and SVGEGT. The CDR3 bases are TGTGCCAGCAGAACACCTCGGGGGTCCAATGAGCAGTTCTTC. Its protein is CASRTPRGSNEQFF.

V is TRBV7-3 and J is TRBJ2-3, with 9 bases aligning to TRBD1. Germline V gene lookup returns CDR1 SGHTA and CDR2 FQGTGA. V lost 4 bases and J lost 6; bases outside the gene matches: 5. The CDR3 is made up of 14 amino acids. The CDR3: CASSSTGGLDTQYF. For the CDR3, the DNA is TGTGCCAGCAGCTCCACAGGGGGCCTCGATACGCAGTATTTT.

The chain is built from TRBV12-3 or TRBV12-4 and TRBJ2-7, with 11 bases matching TRBD2. The junction had 4 bases not matched to a gene; V was cut back by 6 bases and J by 3 bases. The CDR3 spans 14 residues. The CDR3 reads CASRPLAGDYEQYF. CDR3 bases: TGTGCCAGCAGACCACTAGCGGGGGACTACGAGCAGTACTTC.

V usage is TRBV6-5 and J usage is TRBJ1-2, with TRBD1 identical over 7 bases. The CDR3 is 12 amino acids. The V gene end was trimmed by 6 bases and the J gene end by 14 bases; junction bases not matched to a gene: 12. Germline V gene lookup returns CDR1 MNHEY and CDR2 SVGAGI. CDR3 amino acids: CASSGQGVRWTF. DNA of the CDR3: TGTGCCAGCAGCGGTCAGGGGGTTCGGTGGACCTTC.